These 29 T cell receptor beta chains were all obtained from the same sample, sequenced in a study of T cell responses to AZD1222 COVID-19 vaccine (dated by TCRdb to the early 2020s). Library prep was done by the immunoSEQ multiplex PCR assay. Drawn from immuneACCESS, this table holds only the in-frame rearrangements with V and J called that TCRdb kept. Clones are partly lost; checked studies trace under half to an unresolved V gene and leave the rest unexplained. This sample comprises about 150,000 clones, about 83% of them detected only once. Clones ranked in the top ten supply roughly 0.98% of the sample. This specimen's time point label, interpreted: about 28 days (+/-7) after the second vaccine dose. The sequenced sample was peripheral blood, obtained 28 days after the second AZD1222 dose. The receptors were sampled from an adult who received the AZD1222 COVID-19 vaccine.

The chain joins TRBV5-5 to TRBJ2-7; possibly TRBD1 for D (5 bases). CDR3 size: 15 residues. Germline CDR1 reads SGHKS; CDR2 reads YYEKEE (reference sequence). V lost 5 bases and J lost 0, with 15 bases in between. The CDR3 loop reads CASRPDSLSSYEQYF. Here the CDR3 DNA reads TGTGCCAGCAGACCCGACAGCCTCAGCTCCTACGAGCAGTACTTC.

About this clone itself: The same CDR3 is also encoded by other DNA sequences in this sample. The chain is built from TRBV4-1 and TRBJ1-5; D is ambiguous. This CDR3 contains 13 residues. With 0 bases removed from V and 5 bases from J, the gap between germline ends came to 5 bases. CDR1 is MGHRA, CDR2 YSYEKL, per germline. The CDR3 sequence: CASSQDRDQPQHF. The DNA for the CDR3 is TGCGCCAGCAGCCAAGACAGAGATCAGCCCCAGCATTTT.

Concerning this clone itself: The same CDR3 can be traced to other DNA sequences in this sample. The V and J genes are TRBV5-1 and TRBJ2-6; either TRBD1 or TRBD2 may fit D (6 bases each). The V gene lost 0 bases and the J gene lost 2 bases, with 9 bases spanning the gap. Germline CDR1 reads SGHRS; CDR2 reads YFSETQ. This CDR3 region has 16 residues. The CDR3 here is CASSLDGGPGANVLTF. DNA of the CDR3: TGCGCCAGCAGCTTGGATGGGGGGCCTGGGGCCAACGTCCTGACTTTC.

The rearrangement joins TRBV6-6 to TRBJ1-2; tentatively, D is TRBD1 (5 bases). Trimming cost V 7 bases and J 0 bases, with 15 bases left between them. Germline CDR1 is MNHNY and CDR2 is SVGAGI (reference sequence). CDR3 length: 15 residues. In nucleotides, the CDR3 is TGTGCCAGCACTCAGGGTGGCGCTACTAACTATGGCTACACCTTC. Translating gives CASTQGGATNYGYTF.

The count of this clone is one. The CDR3 sequence: CASSQTPPRDGANSPLHF. The CDR3 coding sequence is TGTGCCAGCAGCCAAACCCCCCCCAGAGACGGTGCGAATTCACCCCTCCACTTT. J is TRBJ1-6 and V is TRBV3-1 (or the pseudogene TRBV3-2), with D unclear. Germline V gene sequence: CDR1 LGHDT, CDR2 YNNKEL (reference sequence). The V end was cut by 2 bases, the J end by 7 bases, with 21 bases between. The CDR3 has 18 residues.

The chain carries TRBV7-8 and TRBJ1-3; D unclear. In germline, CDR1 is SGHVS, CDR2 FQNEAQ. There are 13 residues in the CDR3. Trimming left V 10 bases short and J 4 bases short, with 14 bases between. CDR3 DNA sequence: TGTGCCACCACTCCCATCGGGGGAAACACCATATATTTT. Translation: CATTPIGGNTIYF.

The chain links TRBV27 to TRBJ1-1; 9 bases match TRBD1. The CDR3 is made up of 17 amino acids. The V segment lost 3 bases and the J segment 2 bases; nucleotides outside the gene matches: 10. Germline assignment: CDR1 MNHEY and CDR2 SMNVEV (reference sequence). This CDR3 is CASSFERTGVANTEAFF. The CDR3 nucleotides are TGTGCCAGCAGTTTCGAAAGGACAGGGGTCGCTAACACTGAAGCTTTCTTT.

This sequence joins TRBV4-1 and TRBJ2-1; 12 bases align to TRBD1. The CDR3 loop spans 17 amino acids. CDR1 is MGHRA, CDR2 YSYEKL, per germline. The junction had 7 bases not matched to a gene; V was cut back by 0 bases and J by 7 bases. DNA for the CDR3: TGCGCCAGCAGCCAAGATCGGGGGGACAGGGGGCTGAATGAGCAGTTCTTC. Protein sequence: CASSQDRGDRGLNEQFF.

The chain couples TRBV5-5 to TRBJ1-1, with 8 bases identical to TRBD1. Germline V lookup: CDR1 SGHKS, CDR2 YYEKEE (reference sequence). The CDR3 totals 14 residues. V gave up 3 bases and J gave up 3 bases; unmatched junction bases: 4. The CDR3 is CASSSGQAHTEAFF. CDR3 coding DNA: TGTGCCAGCAGCTCGGGACAGGCGCACACTGAAGCTTTCTTT.

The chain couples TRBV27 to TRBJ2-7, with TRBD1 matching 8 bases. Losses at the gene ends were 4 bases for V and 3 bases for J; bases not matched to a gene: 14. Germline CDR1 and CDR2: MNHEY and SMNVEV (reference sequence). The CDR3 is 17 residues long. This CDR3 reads CASSSGPGTGGVYEQYF. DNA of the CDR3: TGTGCCAGCAGTTCCGGACCCGGGACAGGAGGTGTCTACGAGCAGTACTTC.

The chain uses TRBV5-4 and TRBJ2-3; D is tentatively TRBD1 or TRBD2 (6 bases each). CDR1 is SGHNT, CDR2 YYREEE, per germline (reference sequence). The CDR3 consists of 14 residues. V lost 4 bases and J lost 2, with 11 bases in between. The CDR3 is CASSPGADTDTQYF. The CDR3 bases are TGTGCCAGCAGCCCGGGGGCGGACACAGATACGCAGTATTTT.

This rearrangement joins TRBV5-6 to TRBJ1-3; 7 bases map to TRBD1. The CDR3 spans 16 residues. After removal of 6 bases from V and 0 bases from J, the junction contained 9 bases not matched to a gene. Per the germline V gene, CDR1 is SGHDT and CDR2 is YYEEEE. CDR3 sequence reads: CASTPGGGYSGNTIYF. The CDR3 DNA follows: TGTGCCAGCACCCCAGGAGGGGGCTACTCTGGAAACACCATATATTTT.

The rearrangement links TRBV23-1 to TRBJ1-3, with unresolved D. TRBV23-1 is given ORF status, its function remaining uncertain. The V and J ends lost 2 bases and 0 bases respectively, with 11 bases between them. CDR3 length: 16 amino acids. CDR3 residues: CASSQGRLSSGNTIYF. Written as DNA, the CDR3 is TGCGCCAGCAGTCAAGGACGTTTGAGCTCTGGAAACACCATATATTTT.

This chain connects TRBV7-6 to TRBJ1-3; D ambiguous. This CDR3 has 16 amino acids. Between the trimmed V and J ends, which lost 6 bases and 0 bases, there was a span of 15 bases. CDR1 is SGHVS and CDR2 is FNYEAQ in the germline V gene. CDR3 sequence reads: CASSPLGEDSGNTIYF. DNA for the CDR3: TGTGCCAGCAGTCCACTCGGGGAGGACTCTGGAAACACCATATATTTT.

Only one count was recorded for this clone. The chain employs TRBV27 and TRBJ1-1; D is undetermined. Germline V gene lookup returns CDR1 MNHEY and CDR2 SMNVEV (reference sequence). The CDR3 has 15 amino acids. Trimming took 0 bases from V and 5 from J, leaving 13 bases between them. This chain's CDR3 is CASSLSEGLGTEAFF. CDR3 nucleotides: TGTGCCAGCAGTTTATCCGAGGGTCTGGGAACTGAAGCTTTCTTT.

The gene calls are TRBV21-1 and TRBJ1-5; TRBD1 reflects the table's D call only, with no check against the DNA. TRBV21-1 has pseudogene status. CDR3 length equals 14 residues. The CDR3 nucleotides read TGTGCCAGCAGCAAAGGGCAGGGCCCTAAGGCCCAGCATTTT. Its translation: CASSKGQGPKAQHF.

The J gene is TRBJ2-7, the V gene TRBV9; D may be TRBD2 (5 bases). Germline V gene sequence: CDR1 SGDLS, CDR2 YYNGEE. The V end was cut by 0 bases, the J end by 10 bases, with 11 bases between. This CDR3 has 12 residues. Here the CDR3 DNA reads TGTGCCAGCAGCGTAGGTGAGGGTCGCCAGTACTTC. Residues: CASSVGEGRQYF.

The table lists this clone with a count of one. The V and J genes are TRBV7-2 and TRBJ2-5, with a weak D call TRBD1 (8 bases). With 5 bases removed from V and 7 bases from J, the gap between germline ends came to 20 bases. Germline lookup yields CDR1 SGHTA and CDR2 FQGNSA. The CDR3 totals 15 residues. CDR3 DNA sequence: TGTGCCAGCAGCCCCGGACAGGGAGGGAGGGGGACCCAGTACTTC. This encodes CASSPGQGGRGTQYF.

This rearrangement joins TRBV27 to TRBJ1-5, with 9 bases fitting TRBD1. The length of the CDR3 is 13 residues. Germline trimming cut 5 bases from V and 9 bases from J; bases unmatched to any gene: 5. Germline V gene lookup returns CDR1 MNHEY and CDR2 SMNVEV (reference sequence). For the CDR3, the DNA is TGTGCCAGCAGTGGGACAGGGCGTAGGCCCCAGCATTTT. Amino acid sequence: CASSGTGRRPQHF.

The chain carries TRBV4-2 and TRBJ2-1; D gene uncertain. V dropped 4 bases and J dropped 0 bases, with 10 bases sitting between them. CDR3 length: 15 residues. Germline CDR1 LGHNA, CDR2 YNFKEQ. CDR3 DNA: TGTGCCAGCAGCCCCTCCCCTATCTCCTACAATGAGCAGTTCTTC. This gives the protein CASSPSPISYNEQFF.

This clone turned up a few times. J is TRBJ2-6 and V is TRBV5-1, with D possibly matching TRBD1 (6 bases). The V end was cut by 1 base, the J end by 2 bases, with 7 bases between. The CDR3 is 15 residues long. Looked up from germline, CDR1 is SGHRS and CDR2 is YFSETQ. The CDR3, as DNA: TGCGCCAGCAGCTTGTCAGGGGCTGGGGCCAACGTCCTGACTTTC. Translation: CASSLSGAGANVLTF.

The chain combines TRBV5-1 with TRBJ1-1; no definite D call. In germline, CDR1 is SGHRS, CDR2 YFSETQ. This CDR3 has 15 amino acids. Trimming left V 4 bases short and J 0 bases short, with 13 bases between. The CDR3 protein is CASSHPVTVNTEAFF. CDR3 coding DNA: TGCGCCAGCAGCCACCCAGTAACGGTGAACACTGAAGCTTTCTTT. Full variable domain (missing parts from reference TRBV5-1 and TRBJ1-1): KAGVTQTPRYLIKTRGQQVTLSCSPISGHRSVSWYQQTPGQGLQFLFEYFSETQRNKGNFPGRFSGRQFSNSRSEMNVSTLELGDSALYLCASSHPVTVNTEAFFGQGTRLTVV.

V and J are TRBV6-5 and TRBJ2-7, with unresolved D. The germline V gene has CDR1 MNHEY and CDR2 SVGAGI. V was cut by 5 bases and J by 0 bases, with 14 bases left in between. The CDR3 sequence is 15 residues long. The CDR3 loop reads CASSPLLALSYEQYF. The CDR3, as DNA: TGTGCCAGCAGTCCCTTATTGGCACTCTCCTACGAGCAGTACTTC.

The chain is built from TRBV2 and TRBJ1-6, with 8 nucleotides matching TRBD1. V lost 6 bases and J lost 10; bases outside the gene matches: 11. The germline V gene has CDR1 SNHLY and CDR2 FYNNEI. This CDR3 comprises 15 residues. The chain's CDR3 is CASRIDRGLGSPLHF. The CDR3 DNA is TGTGCCAGCAGGATCGACAGGGGTTTGGGATCACCCCTCCACTTT.

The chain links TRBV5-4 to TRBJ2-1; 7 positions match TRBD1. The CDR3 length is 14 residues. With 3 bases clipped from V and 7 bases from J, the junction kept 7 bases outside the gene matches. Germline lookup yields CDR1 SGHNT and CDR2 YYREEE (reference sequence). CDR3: CASSSPDRVNEQFF. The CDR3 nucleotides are TGTGCCAGCAGCTCCCCCGACAGGGTGAATGAGCAGTTCTTC. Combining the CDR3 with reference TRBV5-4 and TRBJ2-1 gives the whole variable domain ETGVTQSPTHLIKTRGQQVTLRCSSQSGHNTVSWYQQALGQGPQFIFQYYREEENGRGNFPPRFSGLQFPNYSSELNVNALELDDSALYLCASSSPDRVNEQFFGPGTRLTVL.

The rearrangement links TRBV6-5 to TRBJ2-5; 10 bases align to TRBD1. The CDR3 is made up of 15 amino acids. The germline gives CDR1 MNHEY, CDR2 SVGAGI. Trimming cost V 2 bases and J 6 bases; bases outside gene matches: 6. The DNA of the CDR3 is TGTGCCAGCAGTTACAGTGGGACAGGGGAAAAGACCCAGTACTTC. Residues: CASSYSGTGEKTQYF.

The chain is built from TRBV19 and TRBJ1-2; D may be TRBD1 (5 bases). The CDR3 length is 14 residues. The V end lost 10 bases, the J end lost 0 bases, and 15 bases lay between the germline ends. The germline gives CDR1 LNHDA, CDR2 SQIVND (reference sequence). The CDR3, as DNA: TGTGCCACCCATTGGGGGGGGACTAACTATGGCTACACCTTC. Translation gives CATHWGGTNYGYTF.

CDR3: CASRRGGAYEQYF. In nucleotides, the CDR3 is TGTGCCAGCAGGCGCGGGGGCGCCTACGAGCAGTACTTC. The chain is built from TRBV7-8 and TRBJ2-7; a weak D match, TRBD2 (7 bases). The V gene lost 6 bases and the J gene lost 2 bases, with 11 bases spanning the gap. The CDR3 contains 13 residues. Germline assignment: CDR1 SGHVS and CDR2 FQNEAQ.

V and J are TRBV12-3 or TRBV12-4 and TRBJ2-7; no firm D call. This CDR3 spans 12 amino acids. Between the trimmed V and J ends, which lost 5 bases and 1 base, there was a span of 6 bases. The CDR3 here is CASSNRSYEQYF. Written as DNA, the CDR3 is TGTGCCAGCAGTAACCGTTCCTACGAGCAGTACTTC.